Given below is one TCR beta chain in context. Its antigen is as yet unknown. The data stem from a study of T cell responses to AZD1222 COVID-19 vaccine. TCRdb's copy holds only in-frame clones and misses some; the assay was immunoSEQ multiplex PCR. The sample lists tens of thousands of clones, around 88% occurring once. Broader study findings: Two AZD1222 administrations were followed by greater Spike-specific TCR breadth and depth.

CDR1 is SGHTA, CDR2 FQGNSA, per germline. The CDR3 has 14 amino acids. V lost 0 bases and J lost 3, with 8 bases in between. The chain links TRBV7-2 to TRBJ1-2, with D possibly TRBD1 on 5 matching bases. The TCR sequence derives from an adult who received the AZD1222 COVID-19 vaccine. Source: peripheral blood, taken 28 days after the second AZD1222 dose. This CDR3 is CASSLARGDYGYTF. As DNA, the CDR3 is TGTGCCAGCAGCTTAGCTCGGGGGGACTATGGCTACACCTTC.